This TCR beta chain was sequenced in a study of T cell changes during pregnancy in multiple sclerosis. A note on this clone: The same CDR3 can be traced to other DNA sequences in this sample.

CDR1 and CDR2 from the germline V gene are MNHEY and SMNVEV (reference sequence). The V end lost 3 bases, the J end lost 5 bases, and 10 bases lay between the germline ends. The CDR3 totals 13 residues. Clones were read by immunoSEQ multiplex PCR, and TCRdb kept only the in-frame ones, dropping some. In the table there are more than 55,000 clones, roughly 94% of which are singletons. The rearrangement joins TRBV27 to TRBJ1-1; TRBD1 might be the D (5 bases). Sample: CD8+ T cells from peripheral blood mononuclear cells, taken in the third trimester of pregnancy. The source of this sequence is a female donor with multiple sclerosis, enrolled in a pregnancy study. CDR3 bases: TGTGCCAGCAGTTTTGGGGGGGGGACTGAAGCTTTCTTT. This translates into CASSFGGGTEAFF.